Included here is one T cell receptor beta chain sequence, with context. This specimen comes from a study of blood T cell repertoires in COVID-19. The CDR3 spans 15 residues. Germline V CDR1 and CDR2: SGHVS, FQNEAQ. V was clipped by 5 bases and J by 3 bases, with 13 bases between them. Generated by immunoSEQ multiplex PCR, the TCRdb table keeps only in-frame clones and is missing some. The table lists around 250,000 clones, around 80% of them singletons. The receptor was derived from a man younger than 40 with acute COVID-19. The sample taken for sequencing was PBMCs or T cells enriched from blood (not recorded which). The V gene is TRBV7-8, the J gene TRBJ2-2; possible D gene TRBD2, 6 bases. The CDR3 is CASSTGTYHTGELFF. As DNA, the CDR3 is TGTGCCAGCAGCACCGGGACTTATCACACCGGGGAGCTGTTTTTT.